Below are 13 T cell receptor beta chains sequenced from a single sample in a study of T-cell reconstitution after alpha-beta-depleted transplantation in children. Molecular barcoding with unique molecular identifiers was used for the TCRbeta library. TCRdb reprocessed the PCR reads with MiXCR, giving one entry per CDR3 protein. Of a few hundred thousand distinct CDR3 sequences listed, about an eighth are singletons. Specimen: PBMCs, mostly from graft donor cells, collected 360 days after TCRalphabeta/CD19-depleted stem cell transplant. The receptors originated from a male patient between 10 and 17 years old who had a stem cell transplant for acute myeloid leukemia, so the T cells may come from the graft donor.

Ten or more counts support this clonotype. CDR3 nucleotide sequence: TGTGCCAGTAGTCCCCAGGGGATTAGCAATCAGCCCCAGCATTTT. Amino acid sequence: CASSPQGISNQPQHF. The J gene is TRBJ1-5, the V gene TRBV19; D perhaps matches TRBD1 (6 bases). Germline V gene sequence: CDR1 LNHDA, CDR2 SQIVND (reference sequence). V shed 5 bases and J shed 0 bases, with 11 bases lying between them. The CDR3 contains 15 residues. The variable domain in full, with the rest retrieved from reference TRBV19 and TRBJ1-5, is DGGITQSPKYLFRKEGQNVTLSCEQNLNHDAMYWYRQDPGQGLRLIYYSQIVNDFQKGDIAEGYSVSREKKESFPLTVTSAQKNPTAFYLCASSPQGISNQPQHFGDGTRLSIL.

J is TRBJ2-7 and V is TRBV28; no definite D call. The CDR3 loop spans 12 amino acids. V dropped 2 bases and J dropped 4 bases, with 6 bases sitting between them. Germline CDR1 and CDR2: MDHEN and SYDVKM. The CDR3 bases are TGTGCCAGCAGTTTACAGGATTACGAGCAGTACTTC. Translation: CASSLQDYEQYF.

CDR3 amino acids: CASSQPTGEKQFF. CDR3 bases: TGCGCCAGCAGCCAACCTACGGGAGAGAAGCAGTTCTTC. The chain joins TRBV4-1 to TRBJ2-1; D might be TRBD2 (6 bases). This CDR3 spans 13 amino acids. The germline V gene encodes CDR1 MGHRA and CDR2 YSYEKL. Between the trimmed V and J ends, which lost 2 bases and 11 bases, there was a span of 13 bases.

V usage is TRBV11-1 and J usage is TRBJ1-1, with TRBD1 identical over 8 bases. CDR1 and CDR2 (germline): SGHAT, FQDESV (reference sequence). V trimming: 6 bases; J trimming: 0 bases; junction bases outside the gene matches: 15. This CDR3 region has 18 residues. Here the CDR3 reads CASSLNENADRVNTEAFF. Written as DNA, the CDR3 is TGTGCCAGCAGTCTCAATGAGAACGCGGACAGGGTGAACACTGAAGCTTTCTTT.

The chain links TRBV28 to TRBJ1-3; TRBD1 aligns across 9 bases. Germline CDR1 MDHEN, CDR2 SYDVKM. CDR3 length: 21 residues. After removal of 1 base from V and 0 bases from J, the junction contained 16 bases not matched to a gene. CDR3 residues: CASSLLDPGTGSSLSGNTIYF. The CDR3 DNA reads TGTGCCAGCAGTTTATTGGATCCCGGGACAGGGAGTTCCCTCTCTGGAAACACCATATATTTT.

This clonotype showed up many times. The gene calls are TRBV29-1 and TRBJ1-1; D unresolved. The CDR3 spans 12 residues. Per the germline V gene, CDR1 is SQVTM and CDR2 is ANQGSEA. V dropped 6 bases and J dropped 0 bases, with 8 bases sitting between them. The CDR3, as DNA: TGCAGCGTGTGCAGTATGAACACTGAAGCTTTCTTT. Translated: CSVCSMNTEAFF.

The table lists this clonotype with a few counts. The J gene is TRBJ2-1, the V gene TRBV18, with 7 bases identical to TRBD2. CDR3 length equals 16 residues. Trimming cost V 0 bases and J 8 bases; bases outside gene matches: 10. Germline V CDR1 and CDR2: KGHSH, LQKENI. The CDR3 protein is CASSPPAAGLSDEQFF. In DNA, the CDR3 is TGTGCCAGCTCACCACCTGCAGCGGGATTGTCCGATGAGCAGTTCTTC.

This clonotype was picked up many times. The rearrangement joins TRBV7-4 to TRBJ2-1; 12 bases match TRBD2. J gave up 0 bases and V 3 bases, and 3 bases lay outside the gene matches. In germline, CDR1 is SGHVT, CDR2 SQSDAQ. This CDR3 comprises 17 residues. The CDR3 region has the DNA TGTGCCAGCAGCTTTGGACTAGCGGGGTTCTCCTACAATGAGCAGTTCTTC. This codes for CASSFGLAGFSYNEQFF.

This clonotype was detected only once. No conserved phenylalanine or tryptophan ends this CDR3, so it is likely a read error. The chain recombines TRBV10-3 with TRBJ1-6; D not certain. Germline CDR1 reads ENHRY; CDR2 reads SYGVKD. Between the trimmed V and J ends, which lost 3 bases and 14 bases, there was a span of 17 bases. CDR3 length equals 14 residues. Written as DNA, the CDR3 is TGTGCCATCAGTGAAACACCGCAGGCTTGGGCCCTCCACTAT. This gives the protein CAISETPQAWALHY.

This sequence joins TRBV29-1 and TRBJ2-5, with 7 positions matching TRBD2. CDR1 and CDR2 from the germline V gene are SQVTM and ANQGSEA. This CDR3 is built from 17 residues. V was clipped by 0 bases and J by 4 bases; unmatched bases: 14. CDR3 nucleotide sequence: TGCAGCGTTGAAGATGTCGAGGGAGGGGCCGGTGTAGAGACCCAGTACTTC. Translation gives CSVEDVEGGAGVETQYF. Based on the CDR3 plus reference TRBV29-1 and TRBJ2-5, the full variable domain is SAVISQKPSRDICQRGTSLTIQCQVDSQVTMMFWYRQQPGQSLTLIATANQGSEATYESGFVIDKFPISRPNLTFSTLTVSNMSPEDSSIYLCSVEDVEGGAGVETQYFGPGTRLLVL.

Ten or more counts support this clonotype. The chain uses TRBV29-1 and TRBJ1-2; D is possibly TRBD1 (5 bases). Trimming removed 6 bases from V and 5 bases from J, with 13 bases in between. The CDR3 has 12 residues. CDR1 and CDR2 (germline): SQVTM, ANQGSEA. DNA of the CDR3: TGCAGCGTCCACCGGGGGTTTTATGGCTACACCTTC. Translated, it gives CSVHRGFYGYTF.

This clonotype was counted ten times or more. J is TRBJ2-2 and V is TRBV24-1; the D gene is possibly TRBD2 (5 bases). This CDR3 is 16 amino acids long. The germline CDR1 and CDR2 sequences are KGHDR and SFDVKD. V lost 0 bases and J 4 bases, leaving 11 bases between the germline ends. The CDR3 DNA reads TGTGCCACCAGTGATTTGCGGAGGACGGGCACCGGGGAGCTGTTTTTT. Protein: CATSDLRRTGTGELFF.

In nucleotides, the CDR3 is TGCGCCAGCAGCCCGAGCTCCCTTCGGGCCAACGTCCTGACTTTC. This codes for CASSPSSLRANVLTF. V is TRBV5-1 and J is TRBJ2-6; D unclear. The V end was cut by 4 bases, the J end by 5 bases, with 13 bases between. From germline, CDR1 is SGHRS and CDR2 YFSETQ. The CDR3 length is 15 residues.